Following are 17 T cell receptor beta chains from one sample sequenced in a study of response to subunit inactivated influenza vaccine (dated by TCRdb to 2016 to 2019). The library was obtained by RT-PCR. Instrument on record: Illumina HiSeq 2500. TCRdb reanalyzed the raw reads on its own, using fastp at Q25 for trimming and MiXCR for clone calling, and kept in-frame beta chains. Every distinct CDR3 protein forms one entry, paired with its most common genes and DNA. The sample profile shows fewer than 750,000 distinct CDR3 sequences; 14% of them were found once. Together, the top ten hold 8.5% to 14% of the sample. Sequenced material: PBMCs from blood, taken roughly 13 days after vaccination. All receptors derive from a middle-aged man who received an inactivated influenza vaccine. Donor details come from another sample of the same person, matched by shared clones.

The chain recombines TRBV5-6 with TRBJ2-1, with a tentative D call TRBD1 (6 bases). The germline gives CDR1 SGHDT, CDR2 YYEEEE. CDR3 size: 17 residues. The ends were cut back, 2 bases at V and 0 bases at J, with 15 bases in the middle. The CDR3 loop reads CASSFMTGLRSYNEQFF. CDR3 nucleotide sequence: TGTGCCAGCAGCTTTATGACAGGCCTACGCTCCTACAATGAGCAGTTCTTC.

This clonotype has more than one count but fewer than ten. The chain is built from TRBV15 and TRBJ1-2; no reliable D call. The CDR3 has 15 residues. Germline-derived CDR1 and CDR2 are LNHNV and YYDKDF (reference sequence). V lost 0 bases, J lost 6 bases, and 14 bases lay in between. In nucleotides, the CDR3 is TGTGCCACCAGCAGAGATCGAGTATCAGGAGATGGCTACACCTTC. Its translation is CATSRDRVSGDGYTF. Full variable domain (rest looked up from reference TRBV15 and TRBJ1-2): DAMVIQNPRYQVTQFGKPVTLSCSQTLNHNVMYWYQQKSSQAPKLLFHYYDKDFNNEADTPDNFQSRRPNTSFCFLDIRSPGLGDTAMYLCATSRDRVSGDGYTFGSGTRLTVV.

This clonotype was seen more than once but under ten times. V and J are TRBV6-6 and TRBJ2-7; perhaps D is TRBD1 or TRBD2 (5 bases each). This CDR3 comprises 13 residues. Germline values: CDR1 MNHNY, CDR2 SVGAGI (reference sequence). The V end was cut by 7 bases, the J end by 2 bases, with 12 bases between. The CDR3 DNA reads as TGTGCCAGCACCCGGGGCTTTACCTACGAGCAGTACTTC. It codes for CASTRGFTYEQYF.

The chain joins TRBV20-1 to TRBJ1-1; possible D gene TRBD1, 5 bases. With 5 bases removed from V and 1 base from J, the gap between germline ends came to 11 bases. Germline V gene data show CDR1 as DFQATT and CDR2 as SNEGSKA (reference sequence). This CDR3 spans 13 amino acids. As DNA, the CDR3 is TGCAGTGCTTTCGGGACGGCGAACACTGAAGCTTTCTTT. It yields the protein CSAFGTANTEAFF.

This clonotype was detected a few times. J is TRBJ2-3 and V is TRBV7-9; no firm D call. The length of the CDR3 is 15 residues. Germline V gene data show CDR1 as SEHNR and CDR2 as FQNEAQ (reference sequence). The V end was cut by 5 bases, the J end by 3 bases, with 15 bases between. The CDR3 DNA is TGTGCCAGCAGCCGCCCCTCGATTGGTACAGATACGCAGTATTTT. The encoded protein is CASSRPSIGTDTQYF.

The V and J genes are TRBV4-3 and TRBJ1-5; D gene ambiguous. This CDR3 is built from 13 residues. Trimming took off 0 bases at V and 9 bases at J, with 9 bases between the two ends. CDR1 is LGHNA, CDR2 YSLEER, per germline. The CDR3 nucleotides read TGCGCCAGCAGCCAAGAAGTCGATCGGCCCCAGCATTTT. As protein: CASSQEVDRPQHF.

This clonotype was counted only a few times. The J gene is TRBJ2-1, the V gene TRBV18; 11 nucleotides match TRBD2. Losses at the gene ends were 4 bases for V and 6 bases for J; bases not matched to a gene: 5. Germline-derived CDR1 and CDR2 are KGHSH and LQKENI. The CDR3 is made up of 15 amino acids. Here the CDR3 DNA reads TGTGCCAGCTCACTCCTGACTAGCGGGACCAATGAGCAGTTCTTC. Translated: CASSLLTSGTNEQFF.

This clonotype was counted ten times or more. V gene TRBV20-1 combines with J gene TRBJ2-1; 9 bases line up with TRBD2. The CDR3 runs to 17 residues. Germline trimming cut 5 bases from V and 4 bases from J; bases unmatched to any gene: 15. The germline CDR1 and CDR2 sequences are DFQATT and SNEGSKA (reference sequence). The CDR3 DNA sequence: TGCAGTGCTGGGGTTACTTCTTTTGCGGGAGGGTACAATGAGCAGTTCTTC. Translated, it gives CSAGVTSFAGGYNEQFF.

CDR3 residues: CASSLGGQGAPTGQYF. The CDR3 coding sequence is TGTGCCAGCAGCCTCGGTGGACAGGGGGCCCCGACGGGGCAGTATTTT. V and J are TRBV3-1 and TRBJ2-3, with TRBD1 identical over 11 bases. The CDR3 is made up of 16 amino acids. Germline lookup yields CDR1 LGHDT and CDR2 YNNKEL (reference sequence). The trim removed 4 bases at V and 11 bases at J, leaving 14 bases unmatched.

J is TRBJ1-1 and V is TRBV7-9, with D uncertain. V was cut by 1 base and J by 0 bases, with 6 bases left in between. This CDR3 has 14 residues. CDR1 and CDR2 (germline): SEHNR, FQNEAQ (reference sequence). This CDR3 is CASSLGDLNTEAFF. As DNA, the CDR3 is TGTGCCAGCAGCTTAGGCGACTTGAACACTGAAGCTTTCTTT.

In its sample, this clonotype was seen a few times. The chain joins TRBV18 to TRBJ2-1; TRBD1 matches 7 bases. The CDR3 has 14 amino acids. Germline-derived CDR1 and CDR2 are KGHSH and LQKENI. Unmatched junction bases numbered 6, after V lost 4 bases and J lost 6 bases. The CDR3 sequence: CASSRDRVANEQFF. CDR3 in DNA: TGTGCCAGCTCACGAGACAGGGTGGCCAATGAGCAGTTCTTC.

This chain uses TRBV3-1 with TRBJ2-3, with D perhaps matching TRBD1 or TRBD2 (6 bases each). V was clipped by 1 base and J by 3 bases, with 14 bases between them. Germline CDR1 LGHDT, CDR2 YNNKEL (reference sequence). The CDR3 sequence is 16 residues long. CDR3 nucleotide sequence: TGTGCCAGCAGCCAAGTCGGAGGGGGAAGGACAGATACGCAGTATTTT. Translation: CASSQVGGGRTDTQYF.

There are many counts of this clonotype. V usage is TRBV12-3 or TRBV12-4 and J usage is TRBJ2-2, with D possibly matching TRBD2 (6 bases). V was cut by 8 bases and J by 5 bases, with 15 bases left in between. This CDR3 spans 14 amino acids. The CDR3 coding sequence is TGTGCCAGCTCACCCACGGGACTTACCGGGGAGCTGTTTTTT. Amino acid sequence: CASSPTGLTGELFF.

This clonotype has a handful of counts. The V and J genes are TRBV2 and TRBJ1-5; D not certain. The V and J ends lost 3 bases and 3 bases respectively, with 12 bases between them. The V gene's germline CDR1 is SNHLY and CDR2 FYNNEI. The CDR3 is 15 amino acids. CDR3 sequence (DNA): TGTGCCAGCAGTGAGAACCAGAATATCAATCAGCCCCAGCATTTT. Protein: CASSENQNINQPQHF.

The rearrangement links TRBV7-2 to TRBJ2-7; 11 bases are shared with TRBD2. CDR3 length equals 17 residues. CDR1 is SGHTA, CDR2 FQGNSA, per germline. V trimming: 2 bases; J trimming: 2 bases; junction bases outside the gene matches: 8. CDR3 DNA sequence: TGTGCCAGCAGCTTACAAGGGACTAGCGGTAGCCCCTACGAGCAGTACTTC. Translated, it gives CASSLQGTSGSPYEQYF.

This clonotype showed up just a few times. V is TRBV7-2 and J is TRBJ2-4, with D maybe TRBD1 (6 bases). The CDR3 covers 18 residues. V lost 0 bases and J lost 0, with 15 bases in between. Germline loops: CDR1 SGHTA, CDR2 FQGNSA. Here the CDR3 reads CASSLAQAGELAKNIQYF. In DNA, the CDR3 is TGTGCCAGCAGCTTAGCCCAGGCAGGGGAACTAGCCAAAAACATTCAGTACTTC. The variable domain in full, completed from reference TRBV7-2 and TRBJ2-4, reads GAGVSQSPSNKVTEKGKDVELRCDPISGHTALYWYRQSLGQGLEFLIYFQGNSAPDKSGLPSDRFSAERTGGSVSTLTIQRTQQEDSAVYLCASSLAQAGELAKNIQYFGAGTRLSVL.

This clonotype showed up just a few times. The chain is built from TRBV5-6 and TRBJ2-7; 10 nucleotides match TRBD2. Germline CDR1 SGHDT, CDR2 YYEEEE. CDR3 length: 17 amino acids. The trim removed 3 bases at V and 2 bases at J, leaving 11 bases unmatched. In DNA form, the CDR3 reads TGTGCCAGCAGCTCGACAGTGGGACTAGCGCGAACCTACGAGCAGTACTTC. Its protein product is CASSSTVGLARTYEQYF.